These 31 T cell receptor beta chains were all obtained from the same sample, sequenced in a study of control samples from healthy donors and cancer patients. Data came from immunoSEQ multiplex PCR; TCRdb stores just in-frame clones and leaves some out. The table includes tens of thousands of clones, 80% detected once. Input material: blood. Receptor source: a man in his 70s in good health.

In nucleotides, the CDR3 is TGTGCCAGCAGCTTGTGGGGCCAGCCCCAGCATTTT. Amino acids: CASSLWGQPQHF. The chain links TRBV7-9 to TRBJ1-5; a weak D match, TRBD1 (5 bases). V lost 3 bases, J lost 7 bases, and 7 bases lay in between. Germline V lookup: CDR1 SEHNR, CDR2 FQNEAQ (reference sequence). This CDR3 region has 12 residues.

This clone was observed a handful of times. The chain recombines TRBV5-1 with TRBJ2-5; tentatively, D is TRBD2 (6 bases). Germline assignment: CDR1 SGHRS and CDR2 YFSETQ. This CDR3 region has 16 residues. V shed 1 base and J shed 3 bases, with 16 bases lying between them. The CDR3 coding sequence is TGCGCCAGCAGCTTGATGGGCGGGATCTTAAAAGAGACCCAGTACTTC. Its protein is CASSLMGGILKETQYF.

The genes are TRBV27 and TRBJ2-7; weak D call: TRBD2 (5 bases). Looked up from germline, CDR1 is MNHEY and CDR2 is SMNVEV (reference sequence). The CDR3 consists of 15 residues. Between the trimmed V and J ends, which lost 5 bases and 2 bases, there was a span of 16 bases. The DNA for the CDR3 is TGTGCCAGCAGTAGATCGGGGTTTCAAGCCTACGAGCAGTACTTC. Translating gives CASSRSGFQAYEQYF.

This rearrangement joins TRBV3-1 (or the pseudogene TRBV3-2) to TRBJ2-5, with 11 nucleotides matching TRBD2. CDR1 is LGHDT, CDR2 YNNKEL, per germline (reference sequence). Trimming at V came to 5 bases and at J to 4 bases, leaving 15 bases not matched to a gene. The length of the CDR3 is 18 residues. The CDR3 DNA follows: TGTGCCAGCAGCGACTGGGCTAGCGGGAGGCCCAGGGGAGAGACCCAGTACTTC. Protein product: CASSDWASGRPRGETQYF.

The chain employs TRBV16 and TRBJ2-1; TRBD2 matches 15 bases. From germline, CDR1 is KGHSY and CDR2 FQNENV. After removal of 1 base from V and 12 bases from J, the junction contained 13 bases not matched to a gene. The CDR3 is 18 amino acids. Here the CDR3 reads CASSQFSGTSGRSLGQFF. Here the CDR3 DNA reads TGTGCCAGCAGCCAATTCTCGGGGACTAGCGGGAGGTCCCTGGGGCAGTTCTTC.

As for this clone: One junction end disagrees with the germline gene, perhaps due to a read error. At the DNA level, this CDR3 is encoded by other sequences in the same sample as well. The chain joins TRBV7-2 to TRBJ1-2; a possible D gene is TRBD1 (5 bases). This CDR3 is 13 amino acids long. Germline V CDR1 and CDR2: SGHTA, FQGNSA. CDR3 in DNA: TGCGCCAGCAGCTTTTTTCAGGGTTATGGCTACACCTTC. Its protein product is CASSFFQGYGYTF. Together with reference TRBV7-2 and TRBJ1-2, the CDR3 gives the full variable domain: GAGVSQSPSNKVTEKGKDVELRCDPISGHTALYWYRQSLGQGLEFLIYFQGNSAPDKSGLPSDRFSAERTGGSVSTLTIQRTQQEDSAVYLCASSFFQGYGYTFGSGTRLTVV.

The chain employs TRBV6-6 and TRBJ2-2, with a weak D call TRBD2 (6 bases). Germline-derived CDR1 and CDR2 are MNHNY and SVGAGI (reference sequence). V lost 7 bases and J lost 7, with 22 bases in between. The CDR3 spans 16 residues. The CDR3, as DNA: TGTGCCAGCATCGCCTCCGTACGGGGGATTGGCGGGGAGCTGTTTTTT. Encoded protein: CASIASVRGIGGELFF.

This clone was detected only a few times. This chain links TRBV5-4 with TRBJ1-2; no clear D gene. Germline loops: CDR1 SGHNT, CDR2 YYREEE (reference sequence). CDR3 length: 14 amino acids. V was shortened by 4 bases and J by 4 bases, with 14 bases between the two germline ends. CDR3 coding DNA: TGTGCCAGCAGCCCATGGACGGGAAGCTATGGCTACACCTTC. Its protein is CASSPWTGSYGYTF.

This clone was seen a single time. DNA for the CDR3: TGTGCCACCTCCCCGGGCTGGGGCAATCAGCCCCAGCATTTT. Protein product: CATSPGWGNQPQHF. This rearrangement joins TRBV15 to TRBJ1-5; D gene unclear. CDR1 and CDR2 (germline): LNHNV, YYDKDF (reference sequence). This CDR3 is 14 amino acids long. Trimming took off 8 bases at V and 2 bases at J, with 13 bases between the two ends.

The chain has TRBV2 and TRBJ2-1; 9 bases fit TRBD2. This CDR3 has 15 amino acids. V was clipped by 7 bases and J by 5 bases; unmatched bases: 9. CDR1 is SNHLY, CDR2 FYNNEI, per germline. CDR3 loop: CASTRREGGHNEQFF. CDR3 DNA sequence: TGTGCCAGCACTCGGCGGGAGGGGGGTCACAATGAGCAGTTCTTC.

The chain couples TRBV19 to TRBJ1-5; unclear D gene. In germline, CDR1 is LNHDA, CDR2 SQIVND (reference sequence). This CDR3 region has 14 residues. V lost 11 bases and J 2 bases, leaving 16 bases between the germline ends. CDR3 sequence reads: CASSAGLGNQPQHF. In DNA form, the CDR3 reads TGTGCCTCCTCAGCGGGTTTGGGCAATCAGCCCCAGCATTTT.

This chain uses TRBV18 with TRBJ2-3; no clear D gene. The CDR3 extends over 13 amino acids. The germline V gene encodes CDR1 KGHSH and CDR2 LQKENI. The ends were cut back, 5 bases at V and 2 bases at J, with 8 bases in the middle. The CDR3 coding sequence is TGTGCCAGCTCAACCGCCATCACAGATACGCAGTATTTT. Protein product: CASSTAITDTQYF.

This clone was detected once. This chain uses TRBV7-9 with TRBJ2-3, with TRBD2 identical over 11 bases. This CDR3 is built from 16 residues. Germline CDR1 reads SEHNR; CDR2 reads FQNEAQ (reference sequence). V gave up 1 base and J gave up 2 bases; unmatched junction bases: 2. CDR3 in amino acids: CASSLVGLAATDTQYF. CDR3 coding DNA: TGTGCCAGCAGCTTAGTGGGACTAGCGGCCACAGATACGCAGTATTTT. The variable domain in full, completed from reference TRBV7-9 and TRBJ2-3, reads DTGVSQNPRHKITKRGQNVTFRCDPISEHNRLYWYRQTLGQGPEFLTYFQNEAQLEKSRLLSDRFSAERPKGSFSTLEIQRTEQGDSAMYLCASSLVGLAATDTQYFGPGTRLTVL.

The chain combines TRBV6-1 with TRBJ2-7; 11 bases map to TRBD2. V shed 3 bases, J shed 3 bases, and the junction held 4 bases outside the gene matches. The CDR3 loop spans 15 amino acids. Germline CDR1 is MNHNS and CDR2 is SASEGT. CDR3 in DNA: TGTGCCAGCAGTGAGCCTAGCGGGGGGATCTACGAGCAGTACTTC. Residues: CASSEPSGGIYEQYF.

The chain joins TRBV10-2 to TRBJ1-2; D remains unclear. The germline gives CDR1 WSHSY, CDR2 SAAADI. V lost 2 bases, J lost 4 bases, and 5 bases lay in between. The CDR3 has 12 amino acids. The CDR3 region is CASSENLYGYTF. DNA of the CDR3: TGCGCCAGCAGTGAGAACCTCTATGGCTACACCTTC.

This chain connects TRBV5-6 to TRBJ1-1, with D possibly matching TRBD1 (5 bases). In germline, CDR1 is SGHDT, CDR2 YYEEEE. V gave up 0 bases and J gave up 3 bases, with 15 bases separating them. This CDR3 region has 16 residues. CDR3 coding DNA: TGTGCCAGCAGCTTGGTCGGGGCAGGGTCTGACACTGAAGCTTTCTTT. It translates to CASSLVGAGSDTEAFF.

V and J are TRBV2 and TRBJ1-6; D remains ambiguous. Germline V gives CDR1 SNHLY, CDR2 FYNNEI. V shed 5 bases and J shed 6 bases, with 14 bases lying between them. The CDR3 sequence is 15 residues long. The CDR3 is CASSPQAYPNSPLHF. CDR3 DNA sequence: TGTGCCAGCAGTCCACAAGCCTACCCTAATTCACCCCTCCACTTT.

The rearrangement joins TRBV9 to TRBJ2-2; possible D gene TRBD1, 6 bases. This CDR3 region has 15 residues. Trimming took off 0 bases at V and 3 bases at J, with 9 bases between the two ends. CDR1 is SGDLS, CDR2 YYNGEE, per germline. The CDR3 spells CASSVVGGDTGELFF. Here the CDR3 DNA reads TGTGCCAGCAGCGTAGTAGGGGGAGACACCGGGGAGCTGTTTTTT. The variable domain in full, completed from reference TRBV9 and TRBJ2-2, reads DSGVTQTPKHLITATGQRVTLRCSPRSGDLSVYWYQQSLDQGLQFLIQYYNGEERAKGNILERFSAQQFPDLHSELNLSSLELGDSALYFCASSVVGGDTGELFFGEGSRLTVL.

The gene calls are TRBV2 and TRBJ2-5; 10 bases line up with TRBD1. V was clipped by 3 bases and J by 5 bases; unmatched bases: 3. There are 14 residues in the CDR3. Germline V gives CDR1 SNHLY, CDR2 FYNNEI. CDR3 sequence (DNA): TGTGCCAGCAGTGACGGGACAGGGGTTGAGACCCAGTACTTC. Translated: CASSDGTGVETQYF.

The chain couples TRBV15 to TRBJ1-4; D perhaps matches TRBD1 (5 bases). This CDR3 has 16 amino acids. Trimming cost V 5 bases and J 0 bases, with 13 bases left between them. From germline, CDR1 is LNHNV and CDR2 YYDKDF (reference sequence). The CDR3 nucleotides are TGTGCCACCAGCCCCAGGGTTAGCGCAACTAATGAAAAACTGTTTTTT. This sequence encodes CATSPRVSATNEKLFF.

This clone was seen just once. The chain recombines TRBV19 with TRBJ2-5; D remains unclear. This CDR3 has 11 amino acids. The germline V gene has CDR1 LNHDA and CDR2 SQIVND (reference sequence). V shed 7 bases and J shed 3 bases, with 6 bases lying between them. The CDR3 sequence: CASTVKETQYF. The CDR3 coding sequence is TGTGCCAGTACTGTAAAAGAGACCCAGTACTTC.

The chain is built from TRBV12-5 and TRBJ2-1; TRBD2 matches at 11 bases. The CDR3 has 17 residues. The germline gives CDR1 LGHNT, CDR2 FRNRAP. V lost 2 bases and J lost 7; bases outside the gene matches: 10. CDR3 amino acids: CASGLILLAGASNEQFF. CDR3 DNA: TGTGCTAGTGGTTTGATCCTACTAGCGGGAGCATCGAATGAGCAGTTCTTC.

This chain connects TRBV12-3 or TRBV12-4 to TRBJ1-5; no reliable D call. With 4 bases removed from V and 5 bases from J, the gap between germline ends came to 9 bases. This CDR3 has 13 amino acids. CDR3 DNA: TGTGCCAGCAGTTCCAACGGAGATCAGCCCCAGCATTTT. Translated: CASSSNGDQPQHF.

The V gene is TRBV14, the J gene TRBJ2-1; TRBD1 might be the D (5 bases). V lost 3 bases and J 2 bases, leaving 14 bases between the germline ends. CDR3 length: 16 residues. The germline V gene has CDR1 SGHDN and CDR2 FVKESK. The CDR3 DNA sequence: TGTGCCAGCAGCCACTTGGGGCTGCCAGCCTACAATGAGCAGTTCTTC. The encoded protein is CASSHLGLPAYNEQFF.

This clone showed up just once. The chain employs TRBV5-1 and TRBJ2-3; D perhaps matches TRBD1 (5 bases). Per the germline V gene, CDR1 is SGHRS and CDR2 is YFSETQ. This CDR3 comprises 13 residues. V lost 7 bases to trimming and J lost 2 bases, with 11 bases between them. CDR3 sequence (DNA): TGCGCCAGCTCCCAGGGTACCACAGATACGCAGTATTTT. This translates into CASSQGTTDTQYF.

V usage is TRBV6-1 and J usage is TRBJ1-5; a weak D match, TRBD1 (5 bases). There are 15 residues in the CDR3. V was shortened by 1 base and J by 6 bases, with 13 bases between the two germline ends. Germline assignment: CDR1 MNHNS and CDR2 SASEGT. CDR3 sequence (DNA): TGTGCCAGCAGTGAAGTTGCAGGGTTCGGTCAGCCCCAGCATTTT. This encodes CASSEVAGFGQPQHF.

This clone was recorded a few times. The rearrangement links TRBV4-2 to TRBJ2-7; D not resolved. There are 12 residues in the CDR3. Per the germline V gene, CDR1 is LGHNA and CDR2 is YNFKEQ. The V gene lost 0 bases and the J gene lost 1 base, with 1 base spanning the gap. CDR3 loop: CASSQDSYEQYF. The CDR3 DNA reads TGTGCCAGCAGCCAAGATTCCTACGAGCAGTACTTC.

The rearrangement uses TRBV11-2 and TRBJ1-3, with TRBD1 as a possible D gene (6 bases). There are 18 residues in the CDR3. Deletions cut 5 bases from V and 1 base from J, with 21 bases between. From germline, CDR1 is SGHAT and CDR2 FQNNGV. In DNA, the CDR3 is TGTGCCAGCAGCCAAGGCGGTTTGGGGCAGGGGTCTGGAAACACCATATATTTT. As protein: CASSQGGLGQGSGNTIYF.

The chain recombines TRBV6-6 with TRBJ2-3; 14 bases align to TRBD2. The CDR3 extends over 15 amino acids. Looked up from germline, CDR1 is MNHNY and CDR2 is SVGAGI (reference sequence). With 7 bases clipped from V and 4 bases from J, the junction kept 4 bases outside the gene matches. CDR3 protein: CASIGTSGGSDTQYF. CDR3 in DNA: TGTGCCAGCATCGGGACTAGCGGGGGTTCAGATACGCAGTATTTT.

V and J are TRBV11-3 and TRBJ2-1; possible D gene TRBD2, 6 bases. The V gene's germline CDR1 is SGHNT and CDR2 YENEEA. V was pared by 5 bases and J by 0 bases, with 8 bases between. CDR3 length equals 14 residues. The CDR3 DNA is TGTGCCAGCAGCGTGGGGGGCTCCTACAATGAGCAGTTCTTC. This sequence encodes CASSVGGSYNEQFF. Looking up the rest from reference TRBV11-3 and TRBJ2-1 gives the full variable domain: EAGVVQSPRYKIIEKKQPVAFWCNPISGHNTLYWYLQNLGQGPELLIRYENEEAVDDSQLPKDRFSAERLKGVDSTLKIQPAELGDSAVYLCASSVGGSYNEQFFGPGTRLTVL.

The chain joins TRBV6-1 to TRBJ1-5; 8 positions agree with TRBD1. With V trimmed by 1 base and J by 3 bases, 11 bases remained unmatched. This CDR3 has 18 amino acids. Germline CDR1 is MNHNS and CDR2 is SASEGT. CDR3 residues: CASSEDGFRQGSNQPQHF. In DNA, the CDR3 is TGTGCCAGCAGTGAAGACGGTTTTCGACAGGGGTCCAATCAGCCCCAGCATTTT.